The following is a T cell receptor (beta chain) sequence with its context. Its antigen remains unidentified. Per-base qualities were not stored, and no clone one base away is much larger. The sample's time point label, decoded: about 28 days (+/-7) after the second vaccine dose. AZD1222 recipients whose second dose came at about 4 weeks and those whose second dose came at about 12 weeks were combined into one group, since spike-specific TCR depth and breadth did not differ between the two schedules. Samples from vaccinated people were obtained from the UK trials COV001 and COV002, which included a single-blind randomized controlled phase 2/3 trial of AZD1222 (ChAdOx1 nCoV-19) in healthy adults. For TCRbeta chain sequencing, PBMC samples from trial participants were taken at day 0 and at day 28 after the second dose. Its CDR3 holds 13 amino acids, cysteine through phenylalanine. Left in the record is the CDR3 DNA by itself, 39 bases read in frame from the first base. The germline V gene sets CDR1 to MNHEY and CDR2 to SVGAGI. Cut back by 2 bases and 5 bases, the V and J ends lie 7 bases apart.

This sample is drawn from a study of T cell responses to AZD1222 COVID-19 vaccine (dated by TCRdb to 2020 to 2022). As for the study more broadly: TCR sequencing was performed for about 250 trial participants, of whom roughly 200 were given two doses of AZD1222 and approximately 25 were given two doses of MenACWY control vaccine. Trial participants were enrolled by age into subgroups of 18-55, 56-69 and 70-plus years, and 148, 28 and 57 TCR-sequenced participants, respectively, were included in these subgroups.

What the study reported, not specific to this receptor: Most participants were white British and females outnumbered males, and the authors suggested that clonal diversity may have been underestimated. The vaccine-associated CD4 TCRs covered the entire spike protein, and the dominant responses fell in regions 160-218 and 743-854. Conclusions about previously exposed vaccinees were limited because only six AZD1222 recipients were SARS-CoV-2 seropositive at baseline. Because no day 14 peak-response samples were available, repertoires were characterized only after the peak T cell response. Epitopes outside the regions mutated in the B.1.351 and B.1.1.7 variants were reportedly recognized by nearly half of the unique spike-specific TCRs. Spike-specific TCR breadth and depth rose significantly after two AZD1222 doses compared with day 0 and with MenACWY recipients. In the small 56-69-year group, the increase in depth fell short of significance, most likely because of low power.

The CDR3 regions of human TCRbeta chains were subjected to immunosequencing. In the source study's methods: TCRs in the repertoires were compared against a reference library of SARS-CoV-2-specific TCRs that had been generated with the MIRA antigen-specificity platform. Breadth was defined as the fraction of unique TCRs that were SARS-CoV-2-associated, and depth was defined as the fraction of total T cells that were SARS-CoV-2-associated. Each spike-specific TCR was assigned to its reactive spike region and to a CD4 or CD8 class using the MIRA data. Log10-transformed breadth and depth values were compared by one-way ANOVA with Sidak's multiple comparisons tests. TCRdb retrieved this table from immuneACCESS and kept in-frame rearrangements only. Not all clones are present; in checked studies, unresolved V genes account for under half, and no reason is known for the remainder. V, J and clone size reflect that table, while D and trimming were determined from the DNA. Recorded for this sample are approximately 130,000 clones; about nine tenths of them occurred a single time. 0.9% to 1.3% of the sample is held by the ten biggest clonotypes.

This sequence was found in an adult who received the AZD1222 COVID-19 vaccine. This chain joins TRBV6-5 to TRBJ1-5; the D gene remains uncertain. Material: peripheral blood, obtained 28 days after the second AZD1222 dose. The CDR3 corresponds to CASSYGRDQPQHF. The nucleotide sequence is TGTGCCAGCAGTTACGGGCGGGATCAGCCCCAGCATTTT.